This T cell receptor (beta chain) is drawn from a study of blood T cell repertoires in COVID-19 (TCRdb year 2020). Background on the whole study: The collaborator samples originated in the United States, Italy and Spain and spanned the acute and convalescent phases of COVID-19. The prospective study material was composed of cDNA or gDNA derived from T cells, B-cell-depleted T cells, or PBMCs. Deeply sampled blood TCRbeta repertoires from subjects exposed to, actively infected with, or recovered from COVID-19 were included in the dataset. The repertoires were released in a freely available public database meant as a resource for research on the immune response to SARS-CoV-2. The samples were drawn from the first 160 participants of the ongoing ImmuneRACE study and from some 1,300 subjects provided by 6 global collaborators. The sample metadata nearly always contained a de-identified subject ID, COVID-19 status, age in years and sex. Where available, HLA class I and class II types were taken from metadata supplied by the sample provider and were not determined by assay-based typing. The study at large found these results: Clinical and demographic metadata were provided uncurated, with the amount varying by source and participant.

The table lists this clone with a count of one. Its antigen is still unknown. Base qualities are not provided; no much larger clone lies one nucleotide away. TCRbeta CDR3 regions were amplified from genomic DNA using the immunoSEQ Assay, a bias-controlled multiplex PCR. The original methods were these. The number of nucleated cells in each sample was estimated by amplification of reference gene primers within the assay. To quantify the absolute abundance of each unique TCRbeta CDR3 rearrangement, sequence reads were collapsed and filtered. For each sample, productive Simpson clonality was calculated as the square root of Simpson's diversity index over productive rearrangements. The immuneACCESS repertoire file appears here via TCRdb, limited to in-frame rearrangements. These files lack a portion of the clones; in checked studies, under half of the deficit traces to unresolved V genes, and the cause of the others is not known. D and trimming were read from the DNA, whereas the V and J calls and clone size are those reported in that table. For this sample the table gives about 260,000 clones, of which about 87% were detected only once. The top ten hold around 5% of the sample.

At one collaborating source in Seattle, patients were enrolled during active infection and were followed longitudinally through the course of disease. Whole blood was collected in K2EDTA tubes by collaborating institutions according to the institutions' own protocols. For TCRbeta analysis, collaborators shipped samples as frozen whole blood, isolated PBMCs, or DNA extracted from either of those sample types. The sequenced sample consisted of peripheral blood. The TCR originated in a woman aged 60-75 years with COVID-19, enrolled during active disease.

In nucleotides, the sequence is TGTGCCAGCAGTGGGGGGACTGAAGCTTTCTTT. This translates into CASSGGTEAFF. The rearranged chain carries TRBV5-4 and TRBJ1-1; the D segment could be TRBD1, given 5 matching bases. The germline V gene encodes CDR1 SGHNT and CDR2 YYREEE (reference sequence). Trimming takes 5 bases from V and 5 bases from J, and the germline ends sit 7 bases apart. The CDR3, from cysteine to phenylalanine, totals 11 residues. Solely the CDR3 DNA is kept, with 33 bases framed from the first base.